These 5 T cell receptor beta chains were sequenced from one sample in a study of shared clonotypes between healthy human individuals. Naivety among CD8 cells was defined by CD45RO negativity and positive CCR7 selection, thereby excluding terminally differentiated effector memory CD45RA+ cells. Profiled with immunoSEQ multiplex PCR; TCRdb holds only in-frame clones, not every one. This sample yields about 700,000 clones, of which 92% are seen a single time; 24% belongs to the top ten. Material: naive CD8+ T cells sorted from blood. The receptors were gathered from a man aged 25 to 45 in good health.

The rearrangement joins TRBV6-1 to TRBJ2-3, with D unresolved. V was shortened by 2 bases and J by 3 bases, with 12 bases between the two germline ends. Germline loops: CDR1 MNHNS, CDR2 SASEGT. The CDR3 has 15 residues. CDR3 loop: CASSETDARTDTQYF. In nucleotides, the CDR3 is TGTGCCAGCAGTGAAACTGACGCGAGGACAGATACGCAGTATTTT.

V is TRBV28 and J is TRBJ2-5; D remains unclear. The CDR3 is 12 residues long. Germline CDR1 MDHEN, CDR2 SYDVKM. Trimming left V 6 bases short and J 2 bases short, with 7 bases between. CDR3 protein: CASRHDQETQYF. CDR3 bases: TGTGCCAGCAGGCACGATCAAGAGACCCAGTACTTC. The full variable domain, completed using reference TRBV28 and TRBJ2-5, is DVKVTQSSRYLVKRTGEKVFLECVQDMDHENMFWYRQDPGLGLRLIYFSYDVKMKEKGDIPEGYSVSREKKERFSLILESASTNQTSMYLCASRHDQETQYFGPGTRLLVL.

This clone was found once. The chain carries TRBV9 and TRBJ2-5, with D perhaps TRBD1 (7 bases). The germline V and J ends were trimmed by 3 bases and 5 bases, with 17 bases remaining between them. The CDR3 runs 15 residues. Germline-derived CDR1 and CDR2 are SGDLS and YYNGEE. DNA for the CDR3: TGTGCCAGCAGCGCCCAGGGGGAGGCTTGGGAGACCCAGTACTTC. The encoded protein is CASSAQGEAWETQYF.

The chain joins TRBV4-1 to TRBJ2-3; TRBD2 matches 10 bases. This CDR3 has 19 amino acids. V trimming: 2 bases; J trimming: 6 bases; junction bases outside the gene matches: 17. Germline values: CDR1 MGHRA, CDR2 YSYEKL. As DNA, the CDR3 is TGCGCCAGCAGCCAAAAGATCGGCATACAAGCGGGAGGGCGGGATACGCAGTATTTT. The encoded protein is CASSQKIGIQAGGRDTQYF.

The chain links TRBV18 to TRBJ2-1, with TRBD2 matching over 10 bases. Looked up from germline, CDR1 is KGHSH and CDR2 is LQKENI. This CDR3 spans 16 amino acids. Trimming took 3 bases from V and 3 from J; bases not matched to a gene: 5. CDR3 DNA sequence: TGTGCCAGCTCACCCATTAGCGGGAGGCGCTACAATGAGCAGTTCTTC. As protein: CASSPISGRRYNEQFF.